This T cell receptor (beta chain) stems from a study of T-cell memory formation after mild COVID-19. Study-level information: Clusters of TCRs were largely donor specific.

This clonotype was seen a handful of times. MiXCR, run by TCRdb on the 5' RACE reads, gives a single entry per CDR3 protein. The sample has 250,000 to 300,000 distinct CDR3 sequences, 15% to 20% seen once. The clonotype originates from a man aged 18-30 years who had mild COVID-19 (a few samples of this study predate the infection). Cell type and time point are not known. The sequencing input was PBMCs or a T cell subset sorted from them (not recorded which).

CDR3 region: CASRRGDNEQFF. As DNA, the CDR3 is TGTGCCAGTAGAAGGGGGGACAATGAGCAGTTCTTC. V is TRBV19 and J is TRBJ2-1; TRBD1 or TRBD2 may be the D gene (6 bases each). The CDR3 covers 12 residues. Trimming removed 6 bases at V and 5 bases at J, with 8 bases between. Looked up from germline, CDR1 is LNHDA and CDR2 is SQIVND (reference sequence).